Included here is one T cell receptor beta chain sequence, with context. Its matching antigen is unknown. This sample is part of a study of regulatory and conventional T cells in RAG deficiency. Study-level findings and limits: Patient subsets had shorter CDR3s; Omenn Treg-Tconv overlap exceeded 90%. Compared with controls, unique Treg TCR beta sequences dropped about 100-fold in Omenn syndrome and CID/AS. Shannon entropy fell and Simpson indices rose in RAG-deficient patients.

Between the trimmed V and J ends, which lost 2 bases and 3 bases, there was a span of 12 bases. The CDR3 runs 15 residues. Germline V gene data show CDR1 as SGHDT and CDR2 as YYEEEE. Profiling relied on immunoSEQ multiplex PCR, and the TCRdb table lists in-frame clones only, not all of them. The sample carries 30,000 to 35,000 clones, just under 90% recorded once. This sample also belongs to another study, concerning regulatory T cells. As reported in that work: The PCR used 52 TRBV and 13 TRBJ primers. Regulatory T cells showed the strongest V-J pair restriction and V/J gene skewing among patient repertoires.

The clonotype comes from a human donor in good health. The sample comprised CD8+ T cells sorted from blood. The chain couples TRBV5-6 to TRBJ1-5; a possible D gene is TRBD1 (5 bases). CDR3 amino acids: CASSFVTDANQPQHF. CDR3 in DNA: TGTGCCAGCAGCTTCGTGACAGACGCCAATCAGCCCCAGCATTTT.